This T cell receptor (beta chain) comes out of a study of shared clonotypes between healthy human individuals. This CDR3 has 15 residues. Trimming shortened V by 2 bases and J by 1 base, and 9 bases separated the two germline ends. Germline values: CDR1 SNHLY, CDR2 FYNNEI. Concerning this clone: Antigen: not known.

The donor population consisted of healthy HIV-negative adults with no recent acute infections or vaccinations. Replicate PCRs from sorted subsets contained about 200 ng DNA, which is 29,000 or so T cell genomes. Sequencing used immunoSEQ multiplex PCR; TCRdb keeps in-frame clones, though not all of them. This table holds 2 million to 2.5 million clones, approximately 96% found once. Study conclusions and caveats: Larger estimated richness was generally seen in naive subsets than in memory subsets.

The rearrangement uses TRBV2 and TRBJ1-5, with D maybe TRBD1 (5 bases). Sequences were obtained from naive CD4+ T cells sorted from blood. Specified subset: CD45RA+ positively selected. This TCR was sampled from a man aged 18 to 29 in good health. The CDR3 loop reads CASSELGPSNQPQHF. CDR3 sequence (DNA): TGTGCCAGCAGTGAATTGGGACCCAGCAATCAGCCCCAGCATTTT.